These 24 T cell receptor beta chains originate from one sample sequenced in a study of shared clonotypes between healthy human individuals. Profiling relied on immunoSEQ multiplex PCR, and the TCRdb table lists in-frame clones only, not all of them. The sample has 530,000 or so clones, roughly 79% seen once; the top ten hold about an eighth. Material for sequencing was PBMCs. These receptor sequences come from a woman between 40 and 50 years old in good health. Some clones in this sample may be carry-over from other donors' samples.

This clone was counted only a few times. The chain links TRBV7-2 to TRBJ1-1, with unresolved D. Germline V gene sequence: CDR1 SGHTA, CDR2 FQGNSA. V was shortened by 1 base and J by 10 bases, with 10 bases between the two germline ends. This CDR3 comprises 12 residues. This chain's CDR3 is CASSLVGRGAFF. The CDR3, as DNA: TGTGCCAGCAGCTTAGTGGGCCGGGGAGCTTTCTTT.

The rearrangement joins TRBV5-1 to TRBJ2-3; TRBD2 agrees at 9 bases. V lost 0 bases to trimming and J lost 3 bases; unmatched junction nucleotides: 5. The length of the CDR3 is 16 residues. CDR1 is SGHRS, CDR2 YFSETQ, per germline. CDR3 DNA: TGCGCCAGCAGCTTGGAATTAGCGGGAGATACAGATACGCAGTATTTT. Translated, it gives CASSLELAGDTDTQYF.

The J gene is TRBJ2-2, the V gene TRBV19, with TRBD1 matching 9 bases. CDR1 and CDR2 from the germline V gene are LNHDA and SQIVND (reference sequence). This CDR3 contains 17 residues. The V and J ends lost 6 bases and 3 bases, in that order; junction bases with no gene match: 11. CDR3 bases: TGTGCCAGTAGCCCATTGGACAGGGGTTCCGACACCGGGGAGCTGTTTTTT. Protein sequence: CASSPLDRGSDTGELFF.

The table lists this clone with a count of one. At one end the junction does not follow the germline gene, possibly because of a read error. The chain couples TRBV2 to TRBJ1-5, with unresolved D. The V gene's germline CDR1 is SNHLY and CDR2 FYNNEI. The CDR3 consists of 15 residues. The CDR3 sequence: CVSTALAGGNQPQHF. In DNA, the CDR3 is TGTGTCAGCACCGCGTTGGCAGGTGGCAATCAGCCCCAGCATTTT.

This clone was seen once. The gene calls are TRBV19 and TRBJ1-5, with D uncertain. The CDR3 sequence is 15 residues long. Deletions cut 5 bases from V and 2 bases from J, with 13 bases between. Germline V gene sequence: CDR1 LNHDA, CDR2 SQIVND (reference sequence). Here the CDR3 DNA reads TGTGCCAGTAGTGTAGGCCCCCTGGGCAATCAGCCCCAGCATTTT. Its protein is CASSVGPLGNQPQHF.

This clone occurred once. The CDR3 loop reads CASSQGIRGGYTF. The CDR3, as DNA: TGTGCCAGCAGTCAAGGTATCAGGGGTGGCTACACCTTC. This chain uses TRBV28 with TRBJ1-2; weak D call: TRBD1 (6 bases). Germline loops: CDR1 MDHEN, CDR2 SYDVKM. The CDR3 runs to 13 residues. Trimming removed 5 bases at V and 7 bases at J, with 14 bases between.

The gene calls are TRBV28 and TRBJ1-2; D not resolved. Germline-derived CDR1 and CDR2 are MDHEN and SYDVKM. This CDR3 spans 13 amino acids. V was cut by 3 bases and J by 6 bases, with 11 bases left in between. CDR3 region: CASSFRVWNGYTF. The CDR3 DNA reads TGTGCCAGCAGTTTTCGGGTTTGGAATGGCTACACCTTC.

The rearrangement uses TRBV28 and TRBJ1-4; D call uncertain. Germline CDR1 and CDR2: MDHEN and SYDVKM. The CDR3 sequence is 14 residues long. V was cut by 6 bases and J by 6 bases, with 14 bases left in between. Here the CDR3 reads CASSRGGRHEKLFF. The CDR3 coding sequence is TGTGCCAGCAGCCGGGGTGGGCGACATGAAAAACTGTTTTTT.

The chain joins TRBV19 to TRBJ2-5, with D perhaps assigned TRBD1 or TRBD2 (7 bases each). With 4 bases removed from V and 4 bases from J, the gap between germline ends came to 16 bases. Per the germline V gene, CDR1 is LNHDA and CDR2 is SQIVND (reference sequence). This CDR3 has 15 residues. CDR3 nucleotides: TGTGCCAGTAGTACACACAGGGGAGGGTCAGAGACCCAGTACTTC. Translated, it gives CASSTHRGGSETQYF. The full variable domain, rest sourced from reference TRBV19 and TRBJ2-5, is DGGITQSPKYLFRKEGQNVTLSCEQNLNHDAMYWYRQDPGQGLRLIYYSQIVNDFQKGDIAEGYSVSREKKESFPLTVTSAQKNPTAFYLCASSTHRGGSETQYFGPGTRLLVL.

This clone was recorded only once. The chain recombines TRBV29-1 with TRBJ2-7; weak D call: TRBD2 (6 bases). Per the germline V gene, CDR1 is SQVTM and CDR2 is ANQGSEA. CDR3 size: 12 residues. V lost 8 bases to trimming and J lost 3 bases, with 14 bases between them. The CDR3 here is CSLLTSSYEQYF. CDR3 sequence (DNA): TGCAGCCTACTCACTAGCAGCTACGAGCAGTACTTC.

The V and J genes are TRBV9 and TRBJ2-1; 9 positions match TRBD2. The ends lost 0 bases at V and 7 bases at J; junction bases unmatched: 5. The CDR3 extends over 15 amino acids. Germline CDR1 and CDR2: SGDLS and YYNGEE. This chain's CDR3 is CASSVVDLAGNEQFF. CDR3 coding DNA: TGTGCCAGCAGCGTAGTTGATCTAGCGGGAAATGAGCAGTTCTTC.

J is TRBJ1-4 and V is TRBV19, with D unclear. Trimming removed 3 bases from V and 8 bases from J, with 16 bases in between. From germline, CDR1 is LNHDA and CDR2 SQIVND (reference sequence). The CDR3 totals 15 residues. CDR3 residues: CASSMVLRRSEKLFF. The CDR3 coding sequence is TGTGCCAGTAGTATGGTACTTCGACGGTCCGAAAAACTGTTTTTT.

The chain uses TRBV27 and TRBJ2-5, with 8 bases identical to TRBD2. J lost 1 base, V lost 5 bases, and 6 bases had no gene match. This CDR3 comprises 15 residues. Germline lookup yields CDR1 MNHEY and CDR2 SMNVEV (reference sequence). CDR3 region: CASSRTSLPQETQYF. In DNA, the CDR3 is TGTGCCAGCAGTCGGACTAGCCTACCCCAAGAGACCCAGTACTTC.

This chain links TRBV14 with TRBJ2-5; 8 nucleotides agree with TRBD1. The J call may be mistaken, given a closer DNA end match to TRBJ2-7. The CDR3 is made up of 13 amino acids. Germline V gene data show CDR1 as SGHDN and CDR2 as FVKESK. The DNA for the CDR3 is TGTGCCAGCAGCCAGTACAGGGGGTACGAGCAGTACTTC. Translating it yields CASSQYRGYEQYF.

The chain uses TRBV5-1 and TRBJ2-7, with D perhaps matching TRBD1 or TRBD2 (6 bases each). Trimming took off 0 bases at V and 1 base at J, with 14 bases between the two ends. The CDR3 totals 16 residues. The germline gives CDR1 SGHRS, CDR2 YFSETQ. Written as DNA, the CDR3 is TGCGCCAGCAGCTTGGACGGGAGACAGGATTCCTACGAGCAGTACTTC. Encoded protein: CASSLDGRQDSYEQYF.

The J gene is TRBJ2-7, the V gene TRBV6-5; 8 nucleotides match TRBD2. There are 15 residues in the CDR3. Per the germline V gene, CDR1 is MNHEY and CDR2 is SVGAGI. Germline trimming cut 2 bases from V and 4 bases from J; bases unmatched to any gene: 7. This chain's CDR3 is CASSYQIAGSYEQYF. As DNA, the CDR3 is TGTGCCAGCAGTTACCAGATAGCGGGGTCTTACGAGCAGTACTTC.

The chain is built from TRBV5-1 and TRBJ2-7; 7 bases are shared with TRBD2. CDR1 is SGHRS, CDR2 YFSETQ, per germline. The CDR3 consists of 15 residues. J was trimmed by 4 bases and V by 4 bases; bases with no gene match: 11. In nucleotides, the CDR3 is TGCGCCAGCAGCCCCAGTGGCGGGAGTCTTTACGAGCAGTACTTC. This encodes CASSPSGGSLYEQYF.

This chain joins TRBV7-8 and TRBJ2-5, with 11 bases fitting TRBD2. TRBJ2-7 explains the end of the DNA better; the J call may be wrong. CDR1 SGHVS and CDR2 FQNEAQ come from the germline V gene. This CDR3 spans 14 amino acids. CDR3 loop: CASSRLAGTYEQYF. CDR3 sequence (DNA): TGTGCCAGCAGCCGACTAGCGGGAACGTACGAGCAGTACTTC.

V is TRBV5-6 and J is TRBJ1-2, with TRBD1 matching over 7 bases. The CDR3 loop spans 17 amino acids. Trimming took 1 base from V and 5 from J; bases not matched to a gene: 14. Per the germline V gene, CDR1 is SGHDT and CDR2 is YYEEEE. This chain's CDR3 is CASSLTPGLGGSYGYTF. CDR3 coding DNA: TGTGCCAGCAGCTTGACCCCGGGGTTAGGGGGCAGTTATGGCTACACCTTC.

The chain links TRBV28 to TRBJ1-1; possibly TRBD1 for D (5 bases). CDR3 length: 14 residues. Germline CDR1 is MDHEN and CDR2 is SYDVKM. V lost 5 bases to trimming and J lost 4 bases, with 14 bases between them. The CDR3 is CASSPGGLTTEAFF. CDR3 in DNA: TGTGCCAGCAGTCCCGGGGGTTTGACCACTGAAGCTTTCTTT.

This chain joins TRBV19 and TRBJ1-2, with TRBD1 identical over 7 bases. Germline loops: CDR1 LNHDA, CDR2 SQIVND (reference sequence). CDR3 length: 13 residues. Trimming at V came to 7 bases and at J to 4 bases, leaving 6 bases not matched to a gene. CDR3 amino acids: CASKRQGIYGYTF. The CDR3, as DNA: TGTGCCAGTAAGAGACAGGGCATCTATGGCTACACCTTC.

The chain recombines TRBV4-2 with TRBJ2-2; D gene ambiguous. Germline V lookup: CDR1 LGHNA, CDR2 YNFKEQ. CDR3 length equals 14 residues. V lost 0 bases, J lost 6 bases, and 8 bases lay in between. The CDR3 coding sequence is TGTGCCAGCAGCCAAGACGGCAGGTCCGGGGAGCTGTTTTTT. Its protein is CASSQDGRSGELFF.

The V gene is TRBV27, the J gene TRBJ1-4; 9 nucleotides align to TRBD1. The CDR3 is 15 amino acids. V lost 6 bases, J lost 5 bases, and 7 bases stayed unmatched. CDR1 is MNHEY and CDR2 is SMNVEV in the germline V gene (reference sequence). CDR3 nucleotide sequence: TGTGCCAGCAGATCCAAAGGGACAGGGAATGAAAAACTGTTTTTT. It encodes CASRSKGTGNEKLFF.

The V call is TRBV25-1, the J call TRBJ1-1; 10 bases align to TRBD1. J was trimmed by 4 bases and V by 1 base; bases with no gene match: 6. CDR3 size: 16 residues. Per the germline V gene, CDR1 is MGHDK and CDR2 is SYGVNS. In DNA, the CDR3 is TGTGCCAGCAGTGAATCGGACAGGGGGGGTGGCACTGAAGCTTTCTTT. Protein sequence: CASSESDRGGGTEAFF.